The next 10 T cell receptor beta chains were all read from a single sample in a study of blood T cells in healthy people across ages. It was with a sample-barcoded 5' primer and a J-beta primer mix that a second PCR of roughly 7 to 12 cycles was run. TCRdb called the 5' RACE reads again in MiXCR, with one record for every CDR3 protein. The data show about 600,000 distinct CDR3 sequences, around 50% seen once. Sequences were obtained from blood. The receptors derive from a man aged 80 or over in good health.

This clonotype was observed a few times. The J gene is TRBJ2-3, the V gene TRBV20-1; 10 positions agree with TRBD2. There are 15 residues in the CDR3. The V gene end was trimmed by 3 bases and the J gene end by 1 base; junction bases not matched to a gene: 4. The germline V gene encodes CDR1 DFQATT and CDR2 SNEGSKA (reference sequence). Here the CDR3 reads CSASKREGRTDTQYF. In DNA form, the CDR3 reads TGCAGTGCTAGCAAGCGGGAGGGCCGCACAGATACGCAGTATTTT.

This clonotype appeared a few times. The rearrangement joins TRBV7-2 to TRBJ2-7; weak D call: TRBD1 (6 bases). The CDR3 is made up of 15 amino acids. Per germline, CDR1 SGHTA and CDR2 FQGNSA. Between the trimmed V and J ends, which lost 0 bases and 3 bases, there was a span of 12 bases. The CDR3 bases are TGTGCCAGCAGCTTAGCATCAACAGGGTACTACGAGCAGTACTTC. This sequence encodes CASSLASTGYYEQYF.

The chain couples TRBV29-1 to TRBJ2-3; D is unresolved. CDR3 length: 13 amino acids. The ends were cut back, 8 bases at V and 0 bases at J, with 12 bases in the middle. Germline loops: CDR1 SQVTM, CDR2 ANQGSEA. The CDR3 loop is CSLKDGSTDTQYF. The DNA of the CDR3 is TGCAGCCTGAAGGACGGCAGCACAGATACGCAGTATTTT.

The chain recombines TRBV6-5 with TRBJ2-5; 8 bases map to TRBD2. The CDR3 sequence is 13 residues long. Germline CDR1 MNHEY, CDR2 SVGAGI. V trimming: 6 bases; J trimming: 7 bases; junction bases outside the gene matches: 7. In DNA form, the CDR3 reads TGTGCCAGCAGCAAAAGCGGGGGTGGGACCCAGTACTTC. Translated, it gives CASSKSGGGTQYF.

The V gene is TRBV5-1, the J gene TRBJ2-7; 10 bases match TRBD2. The CDR3 has 15 residues. CDR1 is SGHRS and CDR2 is YFSETQ in the germline V gene. Losses at the gene ends were 1 base for V and 5 bases for J; bases not matched to a gene: 6. CDR3 amino acids: CASSLTVLAGDEQYF. CDR3 nucleotide sequence: TGCGCCAGCAGCTTGACCGTCCTAGCGGGGGACGAGCAGTACTTC.

The chain links TRBV20-1 to TRBJ2-3, with 7 bases lining up with TRBD1. Germline loops: CDR1 DFQATT, CDR2 SNEGSKA (reference sequence). The CDR3 extends over 16 amino acids. Trimming removed 5 bases from V and 6 bases from J; junction bases left unmatched: 17. CDR3 sequence reads: CSADLRGRQGGDTQYF. CDR3 nucleotides: TGCAGTGCTGACCTGAGGGGGCGCCAAGGTGGGGATACGCAGTATTTT.

The J gene is TRBJ2-3, the V gene TRBV5-1, with 13 bases aligning to TRBD2. Germline V gene data show CDR1 as SGHRS and CDR2 as YFSETQ. The V gene end was trimmed by 5 bases and the J gene end by 5 bases; junction bases not matched to a gene: 5. The CDR3 runs 15 residues. CDR3 sequence reads: CASSRGLAGEDTQYF. The CDR3 DNA is TGCGCCAGCAGTCGCGGACTAGCGGGGGAAGATACGCAGTATTTT.

V gene TRBV5-1 combines with J gene TRBJ2-7; D may be TRBD1 (7 bases). Germline V gene data show CDR1 as SGHRS and CDR2 as YFSETQ. The CDR3 is made up of 18 amino acids. V gave up 0 bases and J gave up 4 bases, with 23 bases separating them. CDR3 nucleotide sequence: TGCGCCAGCAGCTTGGGGGCCTCGGGCGGGACAGCGAGGTACGAGCAGTACTTC. It yields the protein CASSLGASGGTARYEQYF. The full variable domain, in which reference TRBV5-1 and TRBJ2-7 provide the parts outside the CDR3, is KAGVTQTPRYLIKTRGQQVTLSCSPISGHRSVSWYQQTPGQGLQFLFEYFSETQRNKGNFPGRFSGRQFSNSRSEMNVSTLELGDSALYLCASSLGASGGTARYEQYFGPGTRLTVT.

This clonotype was seen only a few times. The chain uses TRBV7-9 and TRBJ1-2; 8 bases line up with TRBD1. The CDR3 is 16 amino acids. Unmatched junction bases numbered 6, after V lost 3 bases and J lost 0 bases. Per germline, CDR1 SEHNR and CDR2 FQNEAQ (reference sequence). CDR3 in amino acids: CASSFGTGQANYGYTF. CDR3 nucleotides: TGTGCCAGCAGCTTCGGGACAGGACAAGCTAACTATGGCTACACCTTC.

This sequence joins TRBV29-1 and TRBJ1-2; D not certain. Germline V gene data show CDR1 as SQVTM and CDR2 as ANQGSEA. The CDR3 has 11 residues. The ends were cut back, 4 bases at V and 8 bases at J, with 11 bases in the middle. CDR3 sequence reads: CSVGPEEGYTF. As DNA, the CDR3 is TGCAGCGTTGGGCCAGAGGAAGGCTACACCTTC.